This record looks at one T cell receptor (beta chain) sequence and its context. The antigen is unknown. Measured with immunoSEQ multiplex PCR; TCRdb has only the in-frame clones, and not every one. This sample carries over 150,000 clones, 86% of them seen once, and the ten largest clones take 5% to 7%. These data originate in a study of cytomegalovirus exposure and HLA in healthy donors. Germline lookup yields CDR1 SEHNR and CDR2 FQNEAQ (reference sequence). The V end was cut by 4 bases, the J end by 1 base, with 7 bases between. The CDR3 consists of 13 residues. Findings of the study overall: The TCR clusters that emerged in the first cohort tended, a later analysis found, to co-occur in the roughly 120 validation repertoires. TCR beta chains numbering about 160 were designated cytomegalovirus-associated.

The genes are TRBV7-9 and TRBJ1-1, with no clear D. This clonotype was sampled from a woman in her 30s in good health and CMV-seronegative. The source material was PBMCs. The CDR3, as DNA: TGTGCCAGCAGCTCCCCTGGGAACACTGAAGCTTTCTTT. Its translation: CASSSPGNTEAFF.